This T cell receptor beta chain was documented in a study of T-cell memory formation after mild COVID-19. Study as a whole: Largely donor-specific sequence clusters came from a couple of donors.

This clonotype has more than one count but fewer than ten. Its antigen is unknown. Study conclusions and caveats: Clones that shrank (day 15 to 85) were balanced CD4/CD8, whereas later expanders leaned CD4+.

Germline V lookup: CDR1 DFQATT, CDR2 SNEGSKA (reference sequence). Trimming took off 6 bases at V and 1 base at J, with 4 bases between the two ends. The CDR3 runs to 10 residues. A 5'RACE reaction primed in the constant segment made cDNA libraries of TCR alpha and TCR beta, and these carried sample barcodes and UMIs. TCRdb itself ran the 5' RACE reads through MiXCR, one entry per CDR3 protein. The data hold 150,000 to 200,000 distinct CDR3 sequences, with more than 14% observed a single time. The receptor comes from an adult woman who had mild COVID-19 (a few samples of this study predate the infection). Cell type and time point are not known. The chain has TRBV20-1 and TRBJ2-7; D call uncertain. Input material: PBMCs or a T cell subset sorted from them (not recorded which). The CDR3 spells CSAGSYEQYF. The CDR3 nucleotides read TGCAGTGCAGGGTCCTACGAGCAGTACTTC.